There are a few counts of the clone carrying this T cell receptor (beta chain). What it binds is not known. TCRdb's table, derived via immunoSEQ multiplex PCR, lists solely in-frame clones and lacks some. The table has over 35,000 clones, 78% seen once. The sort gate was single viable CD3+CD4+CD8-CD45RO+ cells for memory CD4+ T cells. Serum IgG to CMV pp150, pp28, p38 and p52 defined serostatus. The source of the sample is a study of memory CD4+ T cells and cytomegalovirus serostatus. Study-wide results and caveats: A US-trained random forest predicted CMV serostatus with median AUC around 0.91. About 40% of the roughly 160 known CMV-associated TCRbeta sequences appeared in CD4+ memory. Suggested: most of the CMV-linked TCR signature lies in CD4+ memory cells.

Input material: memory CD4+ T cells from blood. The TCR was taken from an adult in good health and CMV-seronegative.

The CDR3 DNA sequence: TGCGCCAGCAGTGAGGGCGGAAACACCATATATTTT. The encoded protein is CASSEGGNTIYF. The chain employs TRBV10-1 and TRBJ1-3; D not resolved. CDR1 and CDR2 from the germline V gene are WNHNN and SYGVQD (reference sequence). Trimming removed 2 bases at V and 4 bases at J, with 3 bases between. The CDR3 totals 12 residues.